These 4 T cell receptor beta chains came from one sample sequenced in a study of OX40 agonist ivuxolimab in advanced cancers. Using immunoSEQ multiplex PCR, the repertoire was profiled, and TCRdb retains in-frame clones only, with some absent. The repertoire holds some 60,000 clones, with approximately 91% as singletons. The specimen was CD4+ or CD8+ T cells sorted from blood, collected in a trial of the OX40 agonist ivuxolimab. Receptors originate from an adult with an advanced solid tumor such as melanoma, head and neck, liver or kidney cancer.

The J gene is TRBJ2-7, the V gene TRBV6-1; 16 bases align to TRBD2. The CDR3 runs 19 residues. Trimming cost V 3 bases and J 5 bases; bases outside gene matches: 13. The germline V gene encodes CDR1 MNHNS and CDR2 SASEGT. The CDR3 DNA follows: TGTGCCAGCAGTGAGATAAAAGGGACTAGCGGGAGGGCTATAAACGAGCAGTACTTC. Translated, it gives CASSEIKGTSGRAINEQYF.

The chain links TRBV7-2 to TRBJ2-7, with 8 bases that match TRBD1. CDR3 size: 18 residues. CDR1 and CDR2 (germline): SGHTA, FQGNSA. Trimming took 4 bases from V and 0 from J; bases not matched to a gene: 14. For the CDR3, the DNA is TGTGCCAGCAGCTCTGGGACAGGTGAATCTTGGAGCTCCTACGAGCAGTACTTC. This gives the protein CASSSGTGESWSSYEQYF. Together with reference TRBV7-2 and TRBJ2-7, the CDR3 gives the full variable domain: GAGVSQSPSNKVTEKGKDVELRCDPISGHTALYWYRQSLGQGLEFLIYFQGNSAPDKSGLPSDRFSAERTGGSVSTLTIQRTQQEDSAVYLCASSSGTGESWSSYEQYFGPGTRLTVT.

The chain joins TRBV2 to TRBJ2-5; a possible D gene is TRBD1 (5 bases). V was trimmed by 6 bases and J by 1 base, leaving 9 bases between them. The CDR3 length is 13 residues. The germline V gene has CDR1 SNHLY and CDR2 FYNNEI. Written as DNA, the CDR3 is TGTGCCAGCAGGAGACAGCTCCAAGAGACCCAGTACTTC. Protein: CASRRQLQETQYF. Variable domain in full (rest from reference TRBV2 and TRBJ2-5): EPEVTQTPSHQVTQMGQEVILRCVPISNHLYFYWYRQILGQKVEFLVSFYNNEISEKSEIFDDQFSVERPDGSNFTLKIRSTKLEDSAMYFCASRRQLQETQYFGPGTRLLVL.

This chain links TRBV27 with TRBJ2-5; 7 bases fit TRBD2. V shed 5 bases and J 5 bases; nucleotides not matched to a gene: 14. Germline V lookup: CDR1 MNHEY, CDR2 SMNVEV (reference sequence). The CDR3 length is 16 residues. CDR3 loop: CASSPQLATARETQYF. CDR3 sequence (DNA): TGTGCCAGCAGTCCCCAACTAGCGACCGCGAGGGAGACCCAGTACTTC.